These 24 T cell receptor beta chains originate from one sample sequenced in a study of cytomegalovirus exposure and HLA in healthy donors. TCRdb's copy holds only in-frame clones and misses some; the assay was immunoSEQ multiplex PCR. The sample lists roughly 300,000 clones; around nine tenths were seen once. The specimen sequenced was PBMCs. These receptors all stem from a woman aged 18-29 years in good health and CMV-seronegative.

The chain has TRBV6-4 and TRBJ2-2, with D possibly being TRBD1 (5 bases). CDR3 length: 13 amino acids. CDR1 MRHNA and CDR2 SNTAGT come from the germline V gene. V lost 6 bases, J lost 8 bases, and 13 bases lay in between. CDR3 in amino acids: CASSLQSGGELFF. The CDR3 DNA follows: TGTGCCAGCAGCCTTCAATCAGGGGGGGAGCTGTTTTTT.

In this sample, this clone turned up once. The chain's CDR3 is CASSEGQISNQPQHF. DNA for the CDR3: TGTGCCAGCAGCGAGGGACAAATCAGCAATCAGCCCCAGCATTTT. The V call is TRBV9, the J call TRBJ1-5, with TRBD1 as a possible D gene (6 bases). There are 15 residues in the CDR3. Trimming stripped 3 bases from V and 1 base from J, with 11 bases between. Germline lookup yields CDR1 SGDLS and CDR2 YYNGEE.

This chain connects TRBV25-1 to TRBJ2-7; D ambiguous. Trimming shortened V by 7 bases and J by 2 bases, and 15 bases separated the two germline ends. Germline V gene lookup returns CDR1 MGHDK and CDR2 SYGVNS. The CDR3 covers 14 residues. The CDR3 region is CASTDRTKTYEQYF. CDR3 sequence (DNA): TGTGCCAGCACCGATCGTACAAAGACCTACGAGCAGTACTTC.

This clone was picked up a small number of times. V is TRBV2 and J is TRBJ1-2; tentatively, D is TRBD1 (5 bases). Looked up from germline, CDR1 is SNHLY and CDR2 is FYNNEI. V lost 3 bases to trimming and J lost 5 bases, with 19 bases between them. The CDR3 has 16 amino acids. CDR3 amino acids: CASSDPRAMSPYGYTF. The CDR3 DNA follows: TGTGCCAGCAGTGATCCCAGGGCGATGTCCCCTTATGGCTACACCTTC.

The V gene is TRBV6-5, the J gene TRBJ2-1, with 9 bases aligning to TRBD2. V was pared by 6 bases and J by 9 bases, with 12 bases of the junction left unmatched. The V gene's germline CDR1 is MNHEY and CDR2 SVGAGI. The CDR3 length is 15 residues. DNA for the CDR3: TGTGCCAGCAGAGTAGCGGGAGAAGGTTGGGGTGAGCAGTTCTTC. Its protein product is CASRVAGEGWGEQFF.

V gene TRBV27 combines with J gene TRBJ2-2; 9 bases are shared with TRBD2. Trimming took 6 bases from V and 6 from J; bases not matched to a gene: 11. This CDR3 is built from 16 residues. The germline CDR1 and CDR2 sequences are MNHEY and SMNVEV (reference sequence). Here the CDR3 reads CASSWISGRVPGELFF. CDR3 nucleotide sequence: TGTGCCAGCAGCTGGATTAGCGGGAGAGTTCCCGGGGAGCTGTTTTTT.

This chain joins TRBV5-4 and TRBJ1-6; tentative D call: TRBD1 (5 bases). Germline CDR1 and CDR2: SGHNT and YYREEE (reference sequence). The CDR3 covers 15 residues. V dropped 4 bases and J dropped 3 bases, with 11 bases sitting between them. The CDR3 DNA is TGTGCCAGCAGCCTGGCCGGGGGCTATAATTCACCCCTCCACTTT. Translation: CASSLAGGYNSPLHF.

The table lists this clone with a count of one. The gene calls are TRBV6-1 and TRBJ2-3; TRBD2 might be the D (5 bases). The CDR3 is 15 amino acids. Germline V gene lookup returns CDR1 MNHNS and CDR2 SASEGT. With 8 bases removed from V and 0 bases from J, the gap between germline ends came to 15 bases. CDR3 sequence (DNA): TGTGCCAGCGGGTTTGGCGGGCCTAGCACAGATACGCAGTATTTT. Encoded protein: CASGFGGPSTDTQYF.

CDR3 residues: CASSAPSHSYGYTF. The CDR3 DNA reads TGTGCCAGCAGTGCCCCTTCGCACAGCTATGGCTACACCTTC. The chain carries TRBV7-9 and TRBJ1-2; D ambiguous. Germline values: CDR1 SEHNR, CDR2 FQNEAQ (reference sequence). The CDR3 is made up of 14 amino acids. The V gene lost 6 bases and the J gene lost 4 bases, with 15 bases spanning the gap.

This clone turned up a few times. The gene calls are TRBV7-2 and TRBJ1-1; TRBD1 aligns across 9 bases. Losses at the gene ends were 5 bases for V and 11 bases for J; bases not matched to a gene: 12. The CDR3 has 14 residues. The germline CDR1 and CDR2 sequences are SGHTA and FQGNSA. DNA for the CDR3: TGTGCCAGCAGCACCTCGGGACAGGGAGTGGGGGCTTTCTTT. Its protein is CASSTSGQGVGAFF.

This sequence joins TRBV29-1 and TRBJ2-7; 7 positions agree with TRBD1. The CDR3 is made up of 13 amino acids. Germline assignment: CDR1 SQVTM and CDR2 ANQGSEA. Trimming cost V 7 bases and J 4 bases; bases outside gene matches: 10. The CDR3 here is CSATTGKGYEQYF. In nucleotides, the CDR3 is TGCAGCGCAACGACAGGGAAGGGGTACGAGCAGTACTTC.

This sequence joins TRBV6-1 and TRBJ2-7; 9 bases fit TRBD2. The germline CDR1 and CDR2 sequences are MNHNS and SASEGT. Losses at the gene ends were 10 bases for V and 0 bases for J; bases not matched to a gene: 7. There are 14 residues in the CDR3. The CDR3 nucleotides read TGTGCCACCCTAGCGGGGCTCCCCTCCTACGAGCAGTACTTC. It codes for CATLAGLPSYEQYF.

V usage is TRBV7-3 and J usage is TRBJ2-1; 8 nucleotides match TRBD1. The CDR3 extends over 15 amino acids. Losses at the gene ends were 0 bases for V and 7 bases for J; bases not matched to a gene: 5. Germline loops: CDR1 SGHTA, CDR2 FQGTGA. The CDR3 DNA sequence: TGTGCCAGCAGCTTAACCGCAGGGGGCGGAAATGAGCAGTTCTTC. Translation gives CASSLTAGGGNEQFF.

V gene TRBV6-6 combines with J gene TRBJ2-1; 8 bases map to TRBD2. The V gene's germline CDR1 is MNHNY and CDR2 SVGAGI (reference sequence). Trimming at V came to 5 bases and at J to 8 bases, leaving 14 bases not matched to a gene. The CDR3 is made up of 16 amino acids. CDR3 residues: CASSPSFGRVSDEQFF. Written as DNA, the CDR3 is TGTGCCAGCAGTCCCTCTTTCGGGAGGGTTTCGGATGAGCAGTTCTTC.

The rearrangement uses TRBV28 and TRBJ2-7; tentatively, D is TRBD1 (5 bases). Germline assignment: CDR1 MDHEN and CDR2 SYDVKM. The CDR3 totals 21 residues. Trimming cost V 3 bases and J 9 bases, with 39 bases left between them. The CDR3 reads CASSFLIGSNSGRRTSSAQYF. CDR3 nucleotide sequence: TGTGCCAGCAGTTTTTTGATTGGTTCTAATTCAGGTCGGCGGACATCCTCGGCGCAGTACTTC.

The chain carries TRBV4-1 and TRBJ2-4; no firm D call. This CDR3 spans 17 amino acids. The germline V gene has CDR1 MGHRA and CDR2 YSYEKL. V dropped 0 bases and J dropped 0 bases, with 12 bases sitting between them. The CDR3 bases are TGCGCCAGCAGCCAAGATCGCCCTAGTGGAGCCAAAAACATTCAGTACTTC. It translates to CASSQDRPSGAKNIQYF.

V usage is TRBV7-7 and J usage is TRBJ2-5; 7 positions agree with TRBD2. Per the germline V gene, CDR1 is SSHAT and CDR2 is FNYEAQ (reference sequence). V was pared by 2 bases and J by 2 bases, with 5 bases of the junction left unmatched. The CDR3 loop spans 15 amino acids. CDR3 residues: CASSLSSGKQETQYF. For the CDR3, the DNA is TGTGCCAGCAGCTTATCTAGCGGAAAGCAAGAGACCCAGTACTTC.

The CDR3 DNA reads TGTGCCAGCAGCATTCGGGACAGGGGGCATTACAATGAGCAGTTCTTC. This sequence encodes CASSIRDRGHYNEQFF. V is TRBV9 and J is TRBJ2-1, with TRBD1 matching over 12 bases. CDR1 SGDLS and CDR2 YYNGEE come from the germline V gene. CDR3 length: 16 amino acids. J lost 4 bases, V lost 4 bases, and 6 bases had no gene match.

The DNA for the CDR3 is TGCAGCGTTGAGGCGGGAAGAAAAGATACGCAGTATTTT. This encodes CSVEAGRKDTQYF. V is TRBV29-1 and J is TRBJ2-3; D may be TRBD2 (6 bases). The V end was cut by 3 bases, the J end by 5 bases, with 12 bases between. The CDR3 runs 13 residues. Per the germline V gene, CDR1 is SQVTM and CDR2 is ANQGSEA.

Only a few counts were recorded for this clone. J is TRBJ1-3 and V is TRBV10-1; D is unclear. This CDR3 is 15 amino acids long. V lost 2 bases to trimming and J lost 2 bases, with 10 bases between them. CDR1 and CDR2 from the germline V gene are WNHNN and SYGVQD (reference sequence). The CDR3: CASSEPDWTGNTIYF. The CDR3 bases are TGCGCCAGCAGTGAGCCCGACTGGACTGGAAACACCATATATTTT.

This chain connects TRBV27 to TRBJ2-3, with 7 bases that match TRBD1. CDR1 is MNHEY and CDR2 is SMNVEV in the germline V gene (reference sequence). The trim removed 6 bases at V and 4 bases at J, leaving 7 bases unmatched. This CDR3 comprises 14 residues. The CDR3 DNA follows: TGTGCCAGCAGGAATGGACAGGTTGCAGATACGCAGTATTTT. The encoded protein is CASRNGQVADTQYF.

The V gene is TRBV7-8, the J gene TRBJ1-5; 7 bases align to TRBD1. Unmatched junction bases numbered 9, after V lost 5 bases and J lost 5 bases. The V gene's germline CDR1 is SGHVS and CDR2 FQNEAQ. The CDR3 has 15 amino acids. CDR3 residues: CASSAGGGGYQPQHF. The CDR3 nucleotides are TGTGCCAGCAGCGCGGGAGGAGGGGGCTATCAGCCCCAGCATTTT.

This clone was seen more than once but under ten times. The genes are TRBV2 and TRBJ1-5; D may be TRBD1 (5 bases). This CDR3 region has 13 residues. Germline CDR1 SNHLY, CDR2 FYNNEI. V lost 7 bases, J lost 5 bases, and 12 bases lay in between. CDR3 residues: CASILEGHQPQHF. CDR3 DNA sequence: TGTGCCAGCATCCTGGAGGGACATCAGCCCCAGCATTTT.

This clone was seen just once. This chain joins TRBV27 and TRBJ2-3; D possibly corresponds to TRBD1 (8 bases). The CDR3 is 19 residues long. Looked up from germline, CDR1 is MNHEY and CDR2 is SMNVEV (reference sequence). Trimming shortened V by 2 bases and J by 4 bases, and 25 bases separated the two germline ends. CDR3 loop: CASSLSRDRWEGDADTQYF. The CDR3 DNA reads TGTGCCAGCAGTTTAAGCCGGGACAGGTGGGAGGGAGACGCAGATACGCAGTATTTT.